A selection of T cell receptor beta chains follows, all from one sample in a study of shared clonotypes between healthy human individuals. Generated by immunoSEQ multiplex PCR, the TCRdb table keeps only in-frame clones and is missing some. The sample has some 490,000 clones, more than 75% seen once. Source material: PBMCs. These receptors all come from a woman in her 40s in good health. Some clones in this sample may be carry-over from other donors' samples. The CDR3 runs from the conserved cysteine through the conserved F or W. D genes are given only for firm matches. For some rows the clone size is stated as once, few or many, or as a class when expanded; others skip it.

v_call	clone_size	d_call	j_call	cdr3_length	cdr3_nt	cdr3_aa
TRBV6-5	few	TRBD2	TRBJ2-5	16	TGTGCCAGCAGTTACGGGCCGGCGGGAGAGTGGGAGACCCAGTACTTC	CASSYGPAGEWETQYF
TRBV28	-	TRBD1	TRBJ1-5	18	TGTGCCAGCAGTCCGGGACAGGGTGAGGGTGAAGTTAATCAGCCCCAGCATTTT	CASSPGQGEGEVNQPQHF
TRBV7-2	-	-	TRBJ1-2	15	TGTGCCAGCAGCTTAGAGTCGCGGGTCTCCTATGGCTACACCTTC	CASSLESRVSYGYTF
TRBV28	-	TRBD2	TRBJ2-7	16	TGTGCCAGCATCGGGGGGGCTAGCGGGAGCTCCTACGAGCAGTACTTC	CASIGGASGSSYEQYF
TRBV7-8	-	-	TRBJ2-1	14	TGTGCCAGCAGCCCGGGACCCGGGTTGAATGAGCAGTTCTTC	CASSPGPGLNEQFF
TRBV27	once	-	TRBJ2-7	12	TGTGCCAGCAGGGGGACTGGGAACGAGCAGTACTTC	CASRGTGNEQYF
TRBV4-2	-	TRBD2	TRBJ2-7	15	TGTGCCAGCAGCCCAGACCTAGCGGGAGAGTACGAGCAGTACTTC	CASSPDLAGEYEQYF
TRBV2	-	-	TRBJ1-4	10	TGTGCCAGCAGTGAGGGCAAACTGTTTTTT	CASSEGKLFF
TRBV2	-	TRBD2	TRBJ2-7	14	TGTGCCAGCAAGAGCGGGAGATTCTCCTACGAGCAGTACTTC	CASKSGRFSYEQYF
TRBV9	-	TRBD2	TRBJ2-1	15	TGTGCCAGCAGCGTAGTGGCTAGCGGGAGGAATGAGCAGTTCTTC	CASSVVASGRNEQFF
TRBV7-3	-	-	TRBJ2-1	15	TGTGCCAGCAGCTCAGACCGGGTATCCTACAATGAGCAGTTCTTC	CASSSDRVSYNEQFF
TRBV28	-	-	TRBJ1-1	11	TGTGCCAGCACCGTCGGGACTGAAGCTTTCTTT	CASTVGTEAFF
TRBV12-1	few	-	TRBJ1-4	14	TGTGCCAGCAGTCAAGGCGCGAGTCGTGAAAAACTGTTTTTT	CASSQGASREKLFF
TRBV5-1	once	-	TRBJ2-7	14	TGCGCCAGCAGCTTCAGGGAGTTCTCCTACGAGCAGTACTTC	CASSFREFSYEQYF
TRBV4-2	few	TRBD1	TRBJ1-2	14	TGTGCCAGCAGCCAAAATACAGGGGACTATGGCTACACCTTC	CASSQNTGDYGYTF
TRBV15	-	TRBD2	TRBJ2-7	17	TGTGCCACCAGCCCCCCCCCGGCTAGCGGAGTCTCCTACGAGCAGTACTTC	CATSPPPASGVSYEQYF